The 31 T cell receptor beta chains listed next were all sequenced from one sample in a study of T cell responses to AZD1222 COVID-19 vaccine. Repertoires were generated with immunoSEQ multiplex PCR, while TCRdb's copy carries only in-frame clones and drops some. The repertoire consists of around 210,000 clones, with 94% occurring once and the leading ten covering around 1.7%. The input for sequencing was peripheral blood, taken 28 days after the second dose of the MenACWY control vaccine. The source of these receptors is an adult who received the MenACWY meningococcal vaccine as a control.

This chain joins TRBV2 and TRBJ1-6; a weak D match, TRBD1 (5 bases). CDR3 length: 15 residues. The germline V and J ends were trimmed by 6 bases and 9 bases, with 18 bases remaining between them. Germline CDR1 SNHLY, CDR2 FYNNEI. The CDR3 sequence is CASRTGTGEGSPLHF. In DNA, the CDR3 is TGTGCCAGCAGGACCGGGACCGGGGAGGGTTCACCCCTCCACTTT. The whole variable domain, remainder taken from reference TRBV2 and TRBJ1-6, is EPEVTQTPSHQVTQMGQEVILRCVPISNHLYFYWYRQILGQKVEFLVSFYNNEISEKSEIFDDQFSVERPDGSNFTLKIRSTKLEDSAMYFCASRTGTGEGSPLHFGNGTRLTVT.

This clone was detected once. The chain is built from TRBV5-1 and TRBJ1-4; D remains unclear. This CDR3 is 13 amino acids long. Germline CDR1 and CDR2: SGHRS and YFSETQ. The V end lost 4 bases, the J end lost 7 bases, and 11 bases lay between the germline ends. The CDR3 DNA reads TGCGCCAGCAGCAATGTCGGGAGTGAAAAACTGTTTTTT. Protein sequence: CASSNVGSEKLFF.

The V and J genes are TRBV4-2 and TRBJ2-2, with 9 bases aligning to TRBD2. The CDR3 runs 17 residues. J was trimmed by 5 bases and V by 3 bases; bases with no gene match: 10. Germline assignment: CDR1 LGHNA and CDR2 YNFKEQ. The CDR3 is CASSQVGLAMRTGELFF. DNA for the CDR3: TGTGCCAGCAGCCAGGTCGGACTAGCGATGAGGACCGGGGAGCTGTTTTTT.

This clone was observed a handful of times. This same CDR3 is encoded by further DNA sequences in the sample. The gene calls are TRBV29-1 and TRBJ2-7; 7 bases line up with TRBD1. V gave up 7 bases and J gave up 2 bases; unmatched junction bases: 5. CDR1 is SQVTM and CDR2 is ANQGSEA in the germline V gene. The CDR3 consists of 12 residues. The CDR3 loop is CSARTGPYEQYF. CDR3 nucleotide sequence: TGCAGCGCCCGGACAGGTCCCTACGAGCAGTACTTC.

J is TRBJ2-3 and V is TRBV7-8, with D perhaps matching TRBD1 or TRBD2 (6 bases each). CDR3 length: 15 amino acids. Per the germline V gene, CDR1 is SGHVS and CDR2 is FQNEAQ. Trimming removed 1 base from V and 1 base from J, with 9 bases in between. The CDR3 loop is CASSLGGGRTDTQYF. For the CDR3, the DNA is TGTGCCAGCAGCTTAGGAGGGGGGCGCACAGATACGCAGTATTTT.

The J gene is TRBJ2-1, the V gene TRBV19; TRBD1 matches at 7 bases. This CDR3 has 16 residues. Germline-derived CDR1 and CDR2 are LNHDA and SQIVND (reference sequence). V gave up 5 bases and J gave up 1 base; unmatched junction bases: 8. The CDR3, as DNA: TGTGCCAGTAGTTTAAGGGGGCGCGGTTCCTACAATGAGCAGTTCTTC. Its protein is CASSLRGRGSYNEQFF.

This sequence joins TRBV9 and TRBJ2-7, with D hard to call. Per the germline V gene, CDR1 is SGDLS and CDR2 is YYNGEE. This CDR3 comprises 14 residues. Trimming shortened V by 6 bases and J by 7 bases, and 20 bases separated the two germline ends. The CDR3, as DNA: TGTGCCAGCACCGGATCACTAAGTTCCGCTGAGCAGTACTTC. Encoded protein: CASTGSLSSAEQYF.

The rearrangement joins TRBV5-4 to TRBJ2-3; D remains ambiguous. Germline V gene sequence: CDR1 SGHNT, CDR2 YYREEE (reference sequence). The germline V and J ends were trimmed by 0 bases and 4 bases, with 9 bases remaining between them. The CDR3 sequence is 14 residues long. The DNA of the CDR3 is TGTGCCAGCAGCTTGGTTTTAGCAGCAGATACGCAGTATTTT. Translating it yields CASSLVLAADTQYF.

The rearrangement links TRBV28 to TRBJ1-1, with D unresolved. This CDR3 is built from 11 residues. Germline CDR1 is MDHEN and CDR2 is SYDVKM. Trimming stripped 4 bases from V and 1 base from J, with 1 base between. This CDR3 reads CASSWNTEAFF. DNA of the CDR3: TGTGCCAGCAGTTGGAACACTGAAGCTTTCTTT.

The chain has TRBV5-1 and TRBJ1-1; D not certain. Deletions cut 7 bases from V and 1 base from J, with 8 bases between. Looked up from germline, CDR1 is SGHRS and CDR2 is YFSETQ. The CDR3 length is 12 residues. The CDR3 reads CASWAQNTEAFF. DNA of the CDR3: TGCGCCAGCTGGGCACAGAACACTGAAGCTTTCTTT.

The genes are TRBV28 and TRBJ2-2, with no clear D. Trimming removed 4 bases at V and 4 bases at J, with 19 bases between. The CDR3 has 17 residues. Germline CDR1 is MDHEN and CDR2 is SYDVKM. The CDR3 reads CASSSVVVRKVTGELFF. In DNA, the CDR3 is TGTGCCAGCAGTTCCGTCGTGGTCCGGAAAGTCACCGGGGAGCTGTTTTTT.

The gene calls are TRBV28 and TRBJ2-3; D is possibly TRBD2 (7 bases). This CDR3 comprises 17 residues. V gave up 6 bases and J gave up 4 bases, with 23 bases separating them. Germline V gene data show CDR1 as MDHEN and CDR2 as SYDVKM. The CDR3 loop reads CASSPWEGQGRSDTQYF. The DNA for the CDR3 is TGTGCCAGCAGCCCTTGGGAGGGGCAGGGGAGGTCAGATACGCAGTATTTT.

CDR3 nucleotides: TGTGCCAGCAGCGTATCGGGGAACACCGGGGAGCTGTTTTTT. Amino acids: CASSVSGNTGELFF. The rearrangement uses TRBV9 and TRBJ2-2; no clear D gene. CDR3 size: 14 residues. Trimming stripped 1 base from V and 1 base from J, with 5 bases between. CDR1 is SGDLS, CDR2 YYNGEE, per germline.

The CDR3 reads CASSEWTNQPQHF. CDR3 in DNA: TGTGCCAGCAGTGAGTGGACGAATCAGCCCCAGCATTTT. The chain links TRBV6-1 to TRBJ1-5; D is unresolved. CDR1 and CDR2 (germline): MNHNS, SASEGT. The CDR3 loop spans 13 amino acids. V lost 3 bases, J lost 4 bases, and 7 bases lay in between.

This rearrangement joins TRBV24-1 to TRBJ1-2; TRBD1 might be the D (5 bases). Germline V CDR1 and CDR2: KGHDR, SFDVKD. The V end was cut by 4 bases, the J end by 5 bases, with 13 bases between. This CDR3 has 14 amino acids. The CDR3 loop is CATSDRRGRYGYTF. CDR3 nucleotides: TGTGCCACCAGTGACAGAAGGGGCCGGTATGGCTACACCTTC.

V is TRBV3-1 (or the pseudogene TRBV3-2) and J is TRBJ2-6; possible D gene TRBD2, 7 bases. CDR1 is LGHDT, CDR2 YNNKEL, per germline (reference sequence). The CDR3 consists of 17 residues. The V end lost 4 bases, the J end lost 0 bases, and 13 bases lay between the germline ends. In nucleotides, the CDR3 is TGTGCCAGCAGCCCCCTGAGGGGGGGCTCTGGGGCCAACGTCCTGACTTTC. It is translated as CASSPLRGGSGANVLTF.

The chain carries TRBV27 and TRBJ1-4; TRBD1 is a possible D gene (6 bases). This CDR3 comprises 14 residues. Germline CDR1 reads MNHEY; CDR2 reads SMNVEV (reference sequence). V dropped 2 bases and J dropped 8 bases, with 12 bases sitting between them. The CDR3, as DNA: TGTGCCAGCAGTTTACGCAGGGGCGGGGAAAAACTGTTTTTT. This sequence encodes CASSLRRGGEKLFF.

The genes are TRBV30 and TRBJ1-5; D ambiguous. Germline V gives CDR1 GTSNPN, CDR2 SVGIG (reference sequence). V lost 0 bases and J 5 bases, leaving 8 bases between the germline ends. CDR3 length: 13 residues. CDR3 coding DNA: TGTGCCTGGAGTGTACAAAGGGATCAGCCCCAGCATTTT. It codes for CAWSVQRDQPQHF. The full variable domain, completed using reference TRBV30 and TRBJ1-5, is SQTIHQWPATLVQPVGSPLSLECTVEGTSNPNLYWYRQAAGRGLQLLFYSVGIGQISSEVPQNLSASRPQDRQFILSSKKLLLSDSGFYLCAWSVQRDQPQHFGDGTRLSIL.

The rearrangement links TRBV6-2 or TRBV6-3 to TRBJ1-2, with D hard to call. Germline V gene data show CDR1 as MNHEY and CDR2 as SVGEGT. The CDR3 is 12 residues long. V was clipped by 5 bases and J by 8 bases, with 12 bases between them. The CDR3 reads CASSLALVGYTF. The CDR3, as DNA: TGTGCCAGCAGTCTAGCGCTAGTCGGCTACACCTTC.

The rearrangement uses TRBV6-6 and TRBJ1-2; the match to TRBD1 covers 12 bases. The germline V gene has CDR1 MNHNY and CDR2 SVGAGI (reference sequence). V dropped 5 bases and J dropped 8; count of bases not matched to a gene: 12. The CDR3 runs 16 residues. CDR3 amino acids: CASSRSPGQGAGGYTF. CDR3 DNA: TGTGCCAGCAGTCGAAGCCCGGGACAGGGGGCCGGCGGCTACACCTTC.

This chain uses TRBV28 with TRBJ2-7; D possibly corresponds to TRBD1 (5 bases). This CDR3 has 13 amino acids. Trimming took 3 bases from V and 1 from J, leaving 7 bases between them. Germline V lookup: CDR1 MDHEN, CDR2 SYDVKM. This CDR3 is CASSLDMSYEQYF. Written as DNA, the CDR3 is TGTGCCAGCAGTTTGGACATGTCCTACGAGCAGTACTTC.

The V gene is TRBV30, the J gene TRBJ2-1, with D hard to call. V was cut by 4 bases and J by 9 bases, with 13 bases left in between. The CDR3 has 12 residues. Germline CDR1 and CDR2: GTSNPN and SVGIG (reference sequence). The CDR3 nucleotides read TGTGCCTGGAACTATCGAAGAGGTGAGCAGTTCTTC. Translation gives CAWNYRRGEQFF.

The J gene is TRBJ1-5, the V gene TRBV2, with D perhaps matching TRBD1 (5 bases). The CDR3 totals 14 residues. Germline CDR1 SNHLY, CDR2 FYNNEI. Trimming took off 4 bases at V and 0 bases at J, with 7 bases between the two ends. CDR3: CASSATDSNQPQHF. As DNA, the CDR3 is TGTGCCAGCAGTGCGACAGATAGCAATCAGCCCCAGCATTTT.

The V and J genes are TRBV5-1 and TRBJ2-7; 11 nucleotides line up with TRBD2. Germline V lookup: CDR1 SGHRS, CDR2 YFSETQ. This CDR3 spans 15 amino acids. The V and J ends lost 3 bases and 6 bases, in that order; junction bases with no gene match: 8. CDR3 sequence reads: CASSYTGTSGLEQYF. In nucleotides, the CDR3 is TGCGCCAGCAGCTACACCGGGACTAGCGGTCTCGAGCAGTACTTC.

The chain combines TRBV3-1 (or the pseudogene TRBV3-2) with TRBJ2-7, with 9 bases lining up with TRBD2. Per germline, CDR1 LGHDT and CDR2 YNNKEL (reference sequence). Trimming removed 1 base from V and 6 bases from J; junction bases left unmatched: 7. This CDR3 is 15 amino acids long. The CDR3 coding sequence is TGTGCCAGCAGCCAAGCGAGCGGGGGGCTGAGCGAGCAGTACTTC. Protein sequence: CASSQASGGLSEQYF.

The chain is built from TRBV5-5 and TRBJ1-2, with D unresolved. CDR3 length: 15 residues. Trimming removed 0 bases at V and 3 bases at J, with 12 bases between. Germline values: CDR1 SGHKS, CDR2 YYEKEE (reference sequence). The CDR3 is CASSLGGPGDYGYTF. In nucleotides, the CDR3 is TGTGCCAGCAGCTTGGGAGGACCGGGTGACTATGGCTACACCTTC.

In nucleotides, the CDR3 is TGTGCCAGCTCACGACCGGGACTAGCGGGGGGGCTTGATGAGCAGTTCTTC. It yields the protein CASSRPGLAGGLDEQFF. The chain employs TRBV18 and TRBJ2-1, with 16 bases fitting TRBD2. CDR1 is KGHSH, CDR2 LQKENI, per germline. CDR3 length equals 17 residues. V lost 4 bases and J lost 8; bases outside the gene matches: 8.

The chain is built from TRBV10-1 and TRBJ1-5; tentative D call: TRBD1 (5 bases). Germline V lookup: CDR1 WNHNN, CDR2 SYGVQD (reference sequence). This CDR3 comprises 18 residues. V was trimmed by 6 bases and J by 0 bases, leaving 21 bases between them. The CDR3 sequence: CASRLFVGGAYSNQPQHF. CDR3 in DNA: TGCGCCAGCAGGTTGTTCGTTGGAGGGGCGTATAGCAATCAGCCCCAGCATTTT.

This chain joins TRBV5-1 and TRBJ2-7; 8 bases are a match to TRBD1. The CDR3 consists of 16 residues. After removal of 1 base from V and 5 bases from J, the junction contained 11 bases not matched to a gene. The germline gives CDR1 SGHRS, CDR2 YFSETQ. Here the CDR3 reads CASSLNPGTGFDEQYF. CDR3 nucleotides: TGCGCCAGCAGCTTGAATCCCGGGACAGGTTTCGACGAGCAGTACTTC.

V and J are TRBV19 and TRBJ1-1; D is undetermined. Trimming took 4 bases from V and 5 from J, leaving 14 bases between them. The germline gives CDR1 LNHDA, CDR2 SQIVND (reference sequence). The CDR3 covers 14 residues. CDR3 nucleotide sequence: TGTGCCAGTAGTAGGACGGACCTCCTGACTGAAGCTTTCTTT. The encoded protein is CASSRTDLLTEAFF.

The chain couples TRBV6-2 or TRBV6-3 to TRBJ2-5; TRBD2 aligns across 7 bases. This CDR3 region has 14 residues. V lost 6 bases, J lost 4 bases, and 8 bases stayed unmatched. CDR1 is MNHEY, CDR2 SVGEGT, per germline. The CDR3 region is CASSGGGEVETQYF. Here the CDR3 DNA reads TGTGCCAGCAGCGGCGGGGGAGAGGTAGAGACCCAGTACTTC.